Listed here are 13 T cell receptor beta chains from one sample, sequenced in a study of blood T cell repertoires in COVID-19. Sequencing used immunoSEQ multiplex PCR; TCRdb keeps in-frame clones, though not all of them. The sample comprises about 170,000 clones, around 85% of which are singletons, and around 8.9% rests with the top ten. The source material was peripheral blood. The receptors were sampled from a woman older than 75 with COVID-19, enrolled during active disease.

The V gene is TRBV6-5, the J gene TRBJ1-1; D is possibly TRBD1 (5 bases). Germline V gene sequence: CDR1 MNHEY, CDR2 SVGAGI. The V gene lost 4 bases and the J gene lost 8 bases, with 14 bases spanning the gap. This CDR3 is built from 13 residues. The CDR3 DNA reads TGTGCCAGCAGTTCGCCGGACACCTTAGAAGCTTTCTTT. Translation: CASSSPDTLEAFF.

This chain uses TRBV29-1 with TRBJ2-3; TRBD1 might be the D (7 bases). CDR1 and CDR2 from the germline V gene are SQVTM and ANQGSEA. The CDR3 is 14 residues long. V lost 7 bases to trimming and J lost 5 bases, with 19 bases between them. CDR3 sequence reads: CSAPAGGSGDTQYF. DNA for the CDR3: TGCAGCGCTCCGGCAGGGGGTAGCGGAGATACGCAGTATTTT.

This chain joins TRBV7-2 and TRBJ1-1; D not resolved. From germline, CDR1 is SGHTA and CDR2 FQGNSA. This CDR3 is 12 amino acids long. The V end lost 4 bases, the J end lost 7 bases, and 10 bases lay between the germline ends. The CDR3, as DNA: TGTGCCAGCAGCTCCCTTAGGAGTGAAGCTTTCTTT. Protein sequence: CASSSLRSEAFF.

The chain combines TRBV28 with TRBJ1-2, with D possibly matching TRBD1 (5 bases). Germline CDR1 is MDHEN and CDR2 is SYDVKM. CDR3 length: 13 residues. Trimming shortened V by 3 bases and J by 3 bases, and 8 bases separated the two germline ends. In DNA form, the CDR3 reads TGTGCCAGCAGTTTTGGCAGGGACTATGGCTACACCTTC. Its protein product is CASSFGRDYGYTF.

The rearrangement joins TRBV7-9 to TRBJ1-1, with a tentative D call TRBD1 (5 bases). V lost 2 bases to trimming and J lost 6 bases, with 13 bases between them. The CDR3 spans 14 residues. Looked up from germline, CDR1 is SEHNR and CDR2 is FQNEAQ (reference sequence). For the CDR3, the DNA is TGTGCCAGCAGCTTAATGGGGGGGTTCGCTGAAGCTTTCTTT. It yields the protein CASSLMGGFAEAFF.

The rearrangement uses TRBV2 and TRBJ2-7; a possible D gene is TRBD2 (6 bases). Deletions cut 4 bases from V and 6 bases from J, with 10 bases between. Germline V gene data show CDR1 as SNHLY and CDR2 as FYNNEI. This CDR3 comprises 12 residues. The CDR3 protein is CASSVDGGEQYF. The CDR3 DNA reads as TGTGCCAGCAGTGTTGACGGGGGCGAGCAGTACTTC.

This clone occurred a few times. V gene TRBV2 combines with J gene TRBJ1-1; D remains unclear. The V and J ends lost 4 bases and 8 bases respectively, with 5 bases between them. Germline V lookup: CDR1 SNHLY, CDR2 FYNNEI. The CDR3 runs 10 residues. The CDR3 DNA reads TGTGCCAGCAGTGCTTTAGAAGCTTTCTTT. This codes for CASSALEAFF. Full variable domain (missing parts from reference TRBV2 and TRBJ1-1): EPEVTQTPSHQVTQMGQEVILRCVPISNHLYFYWYRQILGQKVEFLVSFYNNEISEKSEIFDDQFSVERPDGSNFTLKIRSTKLEDSAMYFCASSALEAFFGQGTRLTVV.

The chain has TRBV4-1 and TRBJ2-3, with 12 bases matching TRBD2. This CDR3 is built from 15 residues. V gave up 5 bases and J gave up 5 bases; unmatched junction bases: 5. Germline V gives CDR1 MGHRA, CDR2 YSYEKL. CDR3 DNA: TGCGCCAGCAGCGTTTCTAGCGGGGGGGGAGATACGCAGTATTTT. Amino acids: CASSVSSGGGDTQYF.

This chain uses TRBV6-5 with TRBJ1-2, with D possibly TRBD1 on 6 matching bases. Germline CDR1 is MNHEY and CDR2 is SVGAGI. Trimming pared 6 bases from V and 3 bases from J, leaving 11 bases between. The CDR3 consists of 13 residues. The DNA of the CDR3 is TGTGCCAGCAGCCGAGACAGGTACTATGGCTACACCTTC. Amino acids: CASSRDRYYGYTF.

The CDR3 here is CASSLNRGVQPQHF. CDR3 sequence (DNA): TGTGCCAGCAGTTTAAATCGGGGGGTTCAGCCCCAGCATTTT. The gene calls are TRBV27 and TRBJ1-5, with D perhaps matching TRBD1 (5 bases). Trimming left V 2 bases short and J 6 bases short, with 11 bases between. Germline CDR1 is MNHEY and CDR2 is SMNVEV (reference sequence). CDR3 size: 14 residues.

The V and J genes are TRBV6-5 and TRBJ2-3; TRBD1 agrees at 9 bases. The CDR3 has 14 amino acids. Germline V CDR1 and CDR2: MNHEY, SVGAGI. Germline trimming cut 6 bases from V and 2 bases from J; bases unmatched to any gene: 3. The CDR3 DNA sequence: TGTGCCAGCAGGGACAGGGGCCTCACAGATACGCAGTATTTT. Translated, it gives CASRDRGLTDTQYF.

This rearrangement joins TRBV21-1 to TRBJ1-1; TRBD1, as called in the table, went unchecked against the DNA. TRBV21-1 is an annotated pseudogene. This CDR3 region has 14 residues. CDR3 protein: CASSSRGQNTEAFF. DNA of the CDR3: TGTGCCAGCAGCTCTAGGGGGCAAAACACTGAAGCTTTCTTT.

This sequence joins TRBV4-1 and TRBJ1-3; TRBD1 might be the D (6 bases). The CDR3 totals 14 residues. Germline CDR1 reads MGHRA; CDR2 reads YSYEKL. V dropped 3 bases and J dropped 0 bases, with 6 bases sitting between them. The CDR3 DNA is TGCGCCAGCAGCCAGGACAGCTCTGGAAACACCATATATTTT. It yields the protein CASSQDSSGNTIYF.